The rows below give T cell receptor beta chains drawn from one sample of a study of cytomegalovirus exposure and HLA in healthy donors. Sequencing used immunoSEQ multiplex PCR; TCRdb keeps in-frame clones, though not all of them. The table lists around 99,000 clones, 82% of them singletons. The sample was PBMCs. Receptor source: a man aged 25-45 years in good health and CMV-seropositive. Each CDR3 is given with its conserved first and last residue. D genes are given only for firm matches. Not all rows give a size; the values are once, few, many and, for expanded clones, a class.

V gene	J gene	clone size	D gene	CDR3 DNA	CDR3 protein
TRBV19	TRBJ1-1	NA	NA	TGTGCCTCCCGGTCCCCGGTGAACACTGAAGCTTTCTTT	CASRSPVNTEAFF
TRBV19	TRBJ1-5	few	TRBD1	TGTGCCAGTACAGGGGGCGCGAGGCAGCCCCAGCATTTT	CASTGGARQPQHF
TRBV7-3	TRBJ2-2	NA	NA	TGTGCCAGCAGCTTACGCGCCAGAAGACTTAGAGACACCGGGGAGCTGTTTTTT	CASSLRARRLRDTGELFF
TRBV6-1	TRBJ1-4	NA	NA	TGTGCCAGCAGTGAAGGCGCGGCGAATGAAAAACTGTTTTTT	CASSEGAANEKLFF
TRBV7-9	TRBJ2-1	NA	TRBD2	TGTTCCAGCAGGAAGCGGGGGTACAATGAGCAGTTCTTC	CSSRKRGYNEQFF
TRBV5-8	TRBJ1-4	NA	NA	TGTGCCAGCAGCTCAGGACAGTATAATGAAAAACTGTTTTTT	CASSSGQYNEKLFF
TRBV7-8	TRBJ1-1	once	TRBD1	TGTGCCAGCAGCCCCGGGACAGGGAAGACTAGCAACACTGAAGCTTTCTTT	CASSPGTGKTSNTEAFF
TRBV9	TRBJ1-5	NA	NA	TGTGCCAGCAGCGCGATGACAGGCCAGCCCCAGCATTTT	CASSAMTGQPQHF
TRBV7-9	TRBJ2-6	NA	NA	TGTGCCAGCAGCCGAGCTGGGGCAGGGCTCTCTGGGGCCAACGGCCTGACTTTC	CASSRAGAGLSGANGLTF
TRBV6-4	TRBJ1-2	NA	NA	TGTGCCAGCAGTGACGGACTGGGTGGCTACACCTTC	CASSDGLGGYTF
TRBV5-1	TRBJ1-2	NA	NA	TGCGCCAGCAGCATGCGGGGGGCGCGCGGCTATGGCTACACCTTC	CASSMRGARGYGYTF
TRBV6-1	TRBJ2-4	NA	NA	TGTGCCAGCAGCGCCAGAAGGACGGGGATGGACATTCAGTACTTC	CASSARRTGMDIQYF
TRBV18	TRBJ1-2	NA	TRBD1	TGTGCCAGCTCACCACGGACAGGGGAAGGCTACACCTTC	CASSPRTGEGYTF
TRBV5-1	TRBJ1-1	NA	TRBD1	TGCGCCAGCAGTTTTACAGGGGAAGTGACTGAAGCTTTCTTT	CASSFTGEVTEAFF
TRBV7-2	TRBJ1-5	NA	NA	TGTGCCAGCAGCGGGCAGGGCTCTAACAATCAGCCCCAGCATTTT	CASSGQGSNNQPQHF
TRBV21-1	TRBJ2-7	NA	NA	TGTGCCAGCAGCAAGGCCTCGGGAAGGGCCACCTACGAGCAGTACTTC	CASSKASGRATYEQYF
TRBV18	TRBJ2-3	once	NA	TGTGCCAGCTCACCACCCGTTCCTAGCACAGATACGCAGTATTTT	CASSPPVPSTDTQYF
TRBV15	TRBJ1-1	NA	NA	TGTGCCACCAGCAGAGTTAGGGGGTCCCAAGCTTTCTTT	CATSRVRGSQAFF
TRBV7-9	TRBJ1-1	NA	TRBD1	TGTGCCAGCAGCTCGGACAGGGTAAACACTGAAGCTTTCTTT	CASSSDRVNTEAFF
TRBV11-2	TRBJ1-3	once	NA	TGTGCCAGCAGCCAGAACAATTTCCATCTCTCCGGAAACACCATATATTTT	CASSQNNFHLSGNTIYF
TRBV5-1	TRBJ2-3	NA	NA	TGCGCCAGCAGGATTGGGGGGGGCCCAGATACGCAGTATTTT	CASRIGGGPDTQYF
TRBV7-9	TRBJ1-2	NA	NA	TGTGCCAGCAGCACCCTGGGACTTGGCAGGAGAGGCTACACCTTC	CASSTLGLGRRGYTF
TRBV19	TRBJ2-3	NA	TRBD1	TGTGCCAGTAGCACTACAGGGGTCATTACGCAGTATTTT	CASSTTGVITQYF
TRBV11-3	TRBJ1-1	NA	TRBD1	TGTGCCAGCAGCTCGGCGACAAGGGACAGTCAAATTGAAGCTTTCTTT	CASSSATRDSQIEAFF
TRBV27	TRBJ1-5	NA	NA	TGTGCCAGCAGTTTAAGTCTCGGGAGCAATCAGCCCCAGCATTTT	CASSLSLGSNQPQHF
TRBV10-3	TRBJ2-5	NA	TRBD2	TGTGCCATCAGTGGTGTAGGCGGGGGGGCGGAGACCCAGTACTTC	CAISGVGGGAETQYF
TRBV6-5	TRBJ1-1	NA	NA	TGTGCCAGCAGTTACGTGGCTCAGACTGAAGCTTTCTTT	CASSYVAQTEAFF
TRBV6-1	TRBJ2-7	NA	NA	TGTGCCAGCAGTGACAGGGGGGTTAGCGAGCAGTACTTC	CASSDRGVSEQYF
TRBV5-6	TRBJ1-1	NA	NA	TGTGCCAGTCTACAGGGCTGGGGCACTGAAGCTTTCTTT	CASLQGWGTEAFF
TRBV18	TRBJ1-6	NA	NA	TGTGCCAGCTCATCGCTTCGGCGGGGCGGCAATTCACCCCTCCACTTT	CASSSLRRGGNSPLHF
TRBV11-2	TRBJ1-1	NA	TRBD1	TGTGCCAGCAGCCCCACTGACAGGGATAACACTGAAGCTTTCTTT	CASSPTDRDNTEAFF
TRBV6-1	TRBJ2-7	NA	TRBD1	TGTGCCAGCAGCTGGACAGGGCTCTACGAGCAGTACTTC	CASSWTGLYEQYF
TRBV6-1	TRBJ2-5	NA	TRBD1	TGTGCCAGCAGTGGCCTGACAGGGGGCGAGACCCAGTACTTC	CASSGLTGGETQYF
TRBV6-6	TRBJ1-6	NA	TRBD1	TGTGCCAGCAGTTACCTCGGACAGGGGGATTCACCCCTCCACTTT	CASSYLGQGDSPLHF
TRBV6-5	TRBJ1-1	NA	NA	TGTGCCAGCAGTTATATTTCAGGGGCGGACACTGAAGCTTTCTTT	CASSYISGADTEAFF
TRBV30	TRBJ1-5	NA	NA	TGTGCCTGGAGTGTACGGGATAGCAATCAGCCCCAGCATTTT	CAWSVRDSNQPQHF
TRBV5-6	TRBJ2-6	NA	TRBD2	TGTGCCAGCAGCTTGGCGTCAGCGGGGGGCTCTGGGGCCAACGTCCTGACTTTC	CASSLASAGGSGANVLTF
TRBV18	TRBJ1-2	NA	TRBD1	TGTGCCAGCTCACAGGGGGCGCAGGGCTACACCTTC	CASSQGAQGYTF
TRBV20-1	TRBJ2-5	NA	TRBD2	TGCAGTGCTAGGGGGGGGGAGACCCAGTACTTC	CSARGGETQYF
TRBV11-2	TRBJ1-3	NA	NA	TGTGCCAGCAGCTTGGATACAGGGACCCGCTCTGGAAACACCATATATTTT	CASSLDTGTRSGNTIYF
TRBV28	TRBJ1-1	NA	TRBD1	TGTGCCAGCACCCAGCGTCCACCGGGACAGGGGAACACTGAAGCTTTCTTT	CASTQRPPGQGNTEAFF
TRBV19	TRBJ2-7	few	NA	TGTGCCAGTAGTATAGCGTCCGGGGTTCACTACGAGCAGTACTTC	CASSIASGVHYEQYF
TRBV6-5	TRBJ1-3	NA	TRBD1	TGTGCCAGCAGCCTACAGGGGGCTGGAGGAAACACCATATATTTT	CASSLQGAGGNTIYF
TRBV6-1	TRBJ2-7	once	TRBD2	TGTGCCAGCAGTGAAATGGCTAGCGGATCCGCCTACGAGCAGTACTTC	CASSEMASGSAYEQYF
TRBV5-6	TRBJ1-1	NA	NA	TGTGCCAGCAGCCTGGCACTTAGGACTACTGAAGCTTTCTTT	CASSLALRTTEAFF
TRBV19	TRBJ2-5	NA	TRBD1	TGTGCCAGTAGTAGGGGACAGGGGGCGCGGGAGACCCAGTACTTC	CASSRGQGARETQYF
TRBV7-9	TRBJ1-5	NA	NA	TGTGCCAGCAGCTTAGCTCGGGGATCTTCCCCTAATCAGCCCCAGCATTTT	CASSLARGSSPNQPQHF
TRBV6-1	TRBJ1-4	NA	NA	TGTGCCACAGGAGAGGGCTCAACTAATGAAAAACTGTTTTTT	CATGEGSTNEKLFF